This TCR beta chain was obtained from a study of Ad26.COV2.S vaccination and SARS-CoV-2 variants. Treatment described: 15 to 20 received Ad26.COV2.S at low or high dose, single or two shots; 5 received placebo; per-sample allocation not given. Sampling was performed 63 days after the first vaccine or placebo injection. Profiling relied on immunoSEQ multiplex PCR, and the TCRdb table lists in-frame clones only, not all of them. The table shows roughly 350,000 clones, with less than 90% occurring only once. The V end lost 11 bases, the J end lost 1 base, and 14 bases lay between the germline ends. CDR1 and CDR2 from the germline V gene are MRHNA and SNTAGT. The CDR3 is made up of 14 amino acids.

The genes are TRBV6-4 and TRBJ2-2; D call uncertain. This clonotype was obtained from a person between 18 and 60 years old who received the Ad26.COV2.S COVID-19 vaccine or a placebo. Here the sequenced sample was peripheral blood, taken in a trial of Ad26.COV2.S vaccine versus placebo. CDR3 loop: CACSIEGNTGELFF. CDR3 in DNA: TGTGCCTGCTCGATAGAAGGGAACACCGGGGAGCTGTTTTTT.